Listed below are T cell receptor beta chains from one sample, sequenced in a study of blood T cell dynamics during melanoma immunotherapy. Produced via immunoSEQ multiplex PCR; TCRdb's table is partial and in-frame only. This repertoire shows 25,000 to 30,000 clones, approximately 83% found once; its top ten account for about a tenth. Sequenced material: blood, taken from a patient treated with checkpoint blockade. All receptors come from a human donor with melanoma. Both conserved end residues are part of each CDR3. A D gene is named only where the DNA matches it firmly. The listing skips clone size in some rows; elsewhere it reads once, few, many or a size class.

D,size,V,J,DNA,CDR3
TRBD2,NA,TRBV9,TRBJ2-3,TGTGCCAGCAGCGTACAAGCGGGGGCCTTAAGTACAGATACGCAGTATTTT,CASSVQAGALSTDTQYF
TRBD1,once,TRBV6-6,TRBJ2-7,TGTGCCAGCAGCACCAGGCCAGGGGGTTACGAGCAGTACTTC,CASSTRPGGYEQYF
NA,NA,TRBV9,TRBJ2-3,TGTGCCAGCAGCGTAGGTGGGGTTGGGGCCACAGATACGCAGTATTTT,CASSVGGVGATDTQYF
NA,NA,TRBV5-1,TRBJ1-1,TGCGCCAGCAGCTTGTATGGGGGGCAGGCTTTCTTT,CASSLYGGQAFF
TRBD1,NA,TRBV2,TRBJ1-2,TGTGCCAACCCGACAGGGATTGGCTACACCTTC,CANPTGIGYTF
TRBD1,few,TRBV30,TRBJ1-3,TGTGCCTGGAGTGTAGAACAGGGGGATGAAGGGGCTGGAAACACCATATATTTT,CAWSVEQGDEGAGNTIYF
NA,few,TRBV5-4,TRBJ1-1,TGTGCCAGCAGCTTGGAGGGTGGAATCGGCCAAGCTTTCTTT,CASSLEGGIGQAFF
NA,medium-sized,TRBV10-3,TRBJ1-2,TGTGCCATCAGTGAGCCGGGGGTTGGCTACACCTTC,CAISEPGVGYTF
NA,NA,TRBV30,TRBJ2-7,TGTGCCTGGAGAAGGACAGTCTACGAGCAGTACTTC,CAWRRTVYEQYF
NA,NA,TRBV15,TRBJ2-6,TGTGCCACCAGCAGACCAGCCGCTCGGGACAACGTCCTGACTTTC,CATSRPAARDNVLTF
NA,few,TRBV4-2,TRBJ2-7,TGTGCCAGCAGCCAACTGGCTGACATCTCCTACGAGCAGTACTTC,CASSQLADISYEQYF
NA,NA,TRBV30,TRBJ1-4,TGTGCCTGGAGTGGCTCGACTAATGAAAAACTGTTTTTT,CAWSGSTNEKLFF
NA,NA,TRBV15,TRBJ2-1,TGTGCCACCTTCAAAGGGAACGTAGGCGATGAGCAGTTCTTC,CATFKGNVGDEQFF
TRBD1,NA,TRBV27,TRBJ2-7,TGTGCCAGCAGTTTATCGGACAGGGAGATGTTCGAGCAGTACTTC,CASSLSDREMFEQYF
TRBD1,NA,TRBV9,TRBJ1-1,TGTGCCAGCAGCGTAGGGGACAGATCCCCTGAAGCTTTCTTT,CASSVGDRSPEAFF
TRBD1,NA,TRBV6-5,TRBJ1-1,TGTGCCAGCAGTCCGGACAGGGGGAACACTGAAGCTTTCTTT,CASSPDRGNTEAFF
TRBD1,once,TRBV7-2,TRBJ1-5,TGTGCCAGCAGCTTAGTATGGCAGGGGGCAGGACAGCCCCAGCATTTT,CASSLVWQGAGQPQHF
TRBD1,NA,TRBV15,TRBJ2-5,TGTGCCACCAGCAGAGACAGGGGGGAGACCCAGTACTTC,CATSRDRGETQYF
NA,NA,TRBV30,TRBJ2-6,TGTGCCTGGAGTGCCGATGCCTCTGGGGCCAACGTCCTGACTTTC,CAWSADASGANVLTF
NA,once,TRBV7-8,TRBJ1-5,TGTGCCAGCAGCCTAAGGGTGGCAGGGAATAGCAATCAGCCCCAGCATTTT,CASSLRVAGNSNQPQHF
NA,NA,TRBV6-1,TRBJ1-6,TGTGCCAGCAGTGAACAGACCTATAATTCACCCCTCCACTTT,CASSEQTYNSPLHF
TRBD1,NA,TRBV5-1,TRBJ2-7,TGCGCCAGCAGCCTAAGGACAGGTGTCTACGAGCAGTACTTC,CASSLRTGVYEQYF
NA,NA,TRBV6-6,TRBJ1-6,TGTGCCAGCAGTTACCTTACAGGCTCTTCACCCCTCCACTTT,CASSYLTGSSPLHF
TRBD2,NA,TRBV4-1,TRBJ2-5,TGCGCCAGCAGCCAAGAAAGACTAGCGGGAGAGACCCAGTACTTC,CASSQERLAGETQYF
NA,NA,TRBV28,TRBJ2-7,TGTGCCAGCAGTTTATGGAGGCAGCCAACCTACGAGCAGTACTTC,CASSLWRQPTYEQYF
NA,NA,TRBV6-6,TRBJ1-1,TGTGCCAGCCGTAGAACTAACACTGAAGCTTTCTTT,CASRRTNTEAFF
NA,NA,TRBV10-3,TRBJ1-4,TGTGCCATCAGTGAGTCGGCAGCAACTAATGAAAAACTGTTTTTT,CAISESAATNEKLFF
TRBD1,few,TRBV7-8,TRBJ1-1,TGTGCCAGCAGCTTGGGACAGGGTCCTATGAACACTGAAGCTTTCTTT,CASSLGQGPMNTEAFF
TRBD2,few,TRBV7-2,TRBJ2-5,TGTGCCAGCAGCTACCCTGTAGGGACTAGCGACCCAGGGGCCCAGTACTTC,CASSYPVGTSDPGAQYF
TRBD1,NA,TRBV7-6,TRBJ2-1,TGTGCCAGCAGCTCCCAGTTTTCCGGGACAGGTGGTGAGCAGTTCTTC,CASSSQFSGTGGEQFF
TRBD1,NA,TRBV29-1,TRBJ1-1,TGCAGCGTGGACAGGGCGGGACTGAGCACTGAAGCTTTCTTT,CSVDRAGLSTEAFF
TRBD1,NA,TRBV6-5,TRBJ1-2,TGTGCCAGCAGCCCCACCTCTGGACAGGGCTATGGCTACACCTTC,CASSPTSGQGYGYTF
NA,NA,TRBV7-2,TRBJ1-2,TGTGCCAGCAGCTTAGGTCGCGTCGGCTACACCTTC,CASSLGRVGYTF
NA,NA,TRBV2,TRBJ1-2,TGTGCCAGCAGTACGGACTATGGCTACACCTTC,CASSTDYGYTF
NA,NA,TRBV6-5,TRBJ1-4,TGTGCCAGCAGTTACGACAGGCAGGCCGGAGAAAAACTGTTTTTT,CASSYDRQAGEKLFF
NA,NA,TRBV7-6,TRBJ2-5,TGTGCCAGCAGGCAGGCGGGAGAGACCCAGTACTTC,CASRQAGETQYF
NA,NA,TRBV11-3,TRBJ2-3,TGTGCCAGCAGCACGGAGATCACAGATACGCAGTATTTT,CASSTEITDTQYF
NA,NA,TRBV6-1,TRBJ1-1,TGTGCCAGCAGTGACGGGACCTCTAGGGCTTTCTTT,CASSDGTSRAFF
TRBD1,once,TRBV10-2,TRBJ2-3,TGCGCCAGCAGTGACTTTCTCCGGGACAGGGACCGTGATACGCAGTATTTT,CASSDFLRDRDRDTQYF
TRBD1,NA,TRBV19,TRBJ1-1,TGTGCCAGTAGCCGAAGGGGGCAGAAGAACACTGAAGCTTTCTTT,CASSRRGQKNTEAFF
TRBD1,NA,TRBV29-1,TRBJ2-6,TGCAGCGTTGGACAGGGGTTTGACTCTGGGGCCAACGTCCTGACTTTC,CSVGQGFDSGANVLTF
NA,once,TRBV7-9,TRBJ2-6,TGTGCCAGCAGCCAGGGTATTTCTGGGGCCAACGTCCTGACTTTC,CASSQGISGANVLTF
NA,NA,TRBV4-1,TRBJ1-5,TGCGCCAGCAGCCAAGTTCCGGACAGACACAATCAGCCCCAGCATTTT,CASSQVPDRHNQPQHF
TRBD1,NA,TRBV19,TRBJ2-5,TGTGCCAGTAGTATGGACAGGGGCGGAGAGACCCAGTACTTC,CASSMDRGGETQYF
NA,NA,TRBV9,TRBJ1-1,TGTGCCAGCAGCGAAGGCTCTGAAGCTTTCTTT,CASSEGSEAFF
NA,NA,TRBV11-2,TRBJ1-4,TGTGCCAGCAGCTTAGGTTTAACTAATGAAAAACTGTTTTTT,CASSLGLTNEKLFF
NA,NA,TRBV10-2,TRBJ2-7,TGCGCCAGCAGCGATTCAAACTCCTACGAGCAGTACTTC,CASSDSNSYEQYF